Each of the 28 T cell receptor beta chains below was sequenced from the same sample in a study of T cells expressing NK-cell markers. TCRdb reprocessed the 5' RACE reads and reports one entry per CDR3 protein, with no DNA. This sample's clone table lists about 260,000 distinct CDR3 sequences. Sequenced: blood T cells: a sorted CD56 or NKG2C T cell subset, CD4+ or CD8+ T cells, or bulk PBMC T cells (not recorded which). The receptor set was obtained from a man younger than 35 in good health.

J is TRBJ1-1 and V is TRBV6-5; the TCRdb call, TRBD1, lacks DNA for checking. Germline V gene data show CDR1 as MNHEY and CDR2 as SVGAGI. The CDR3 totals 14 residues. CDR3 in amino acids: CASSYDRGNTEAFF.

The V gene is TRBV6-6, the J gene TRBJ2-3; TCRdb outputs TRBD1, but without DNA this stays unchecked. Per the germline V gene, CDR1 is MNHNY and CDR2 is SVGAGI (reference sequence). The CDR3 is 12 amino acids. The CDR3 is CASSPRGYTQYF.

J is TRBJ2-1 and V is TRBV4-2; no DNA is available, so the TRBD2 call from TCRdb remains unchecked. Per the germline V gene, CDR1 is LGHNA and CDR2 is YNFKEQ. CDR3 length: 15 amino acids. The CDR3 loop reads CASSQDWDLDNEQFF.

This sequence joins TRBV5-5 and TRBJ2-7; TCRdb's D gene call, TRBD2, goes unchecked for lack of DNA. The CDR3 is made up of 17 amino acids. Germline V lookup: CDR1 SGHKS, CDR2 YYEKEE (reference sequence). CDR3 residues: CASSLEIQLAAPYEQYF.

The chain couples TRBV5-1 to TRBJ2-1; TCRdb returns TRBD2, unconfirmable since there is no DNA. The length of the CDR3 is 16 residues. Germline CDR1 is SGHRS and CDR2 is YFSETQ. The CDR3 here is CASSLERKRSYNEQFF.

This chain uses TRBV30 with TRBJ2-7; absent DNA, TCRdb's TRBD1 call cannot be checked. Germline V gene sequence: CDR1 GTSNPN, CDR2 SVGIG (reference sequence). This CDR3 is 14 amino acids long. This CDR3 reads CAWNSGQGGYEQYF.

The chain combines TRBV4-3 with TRBJ2-1; checking the TCRdb D call of TRBD1 is not possible without DNA. Germline V gene data show CDR1 as LGHNA and CDR2 as YSLEER. There are 14 residues in the CDR3. The CDR3 reads CASSQGGGYGEQFF.

The chain links TRBV20-1 to TRBJ2-5; TCRdb returns TRBD2, unconfirmable since there is no DNA. The CDR3 loop spans 15 amino acids. Germline loops: CDR1 DFQATT, CDR2 SNEGSKA (reference sequence). The CDR3 region is CSARNGREGRETQYF.

This rearrangement joins TRBV4-3 to TRBJ2-7. The CDR3 sequence is 14 residues long. Germline V lookup: CDR1 LGHNA, CDR2 YSLEER. CDR3 region: CASSQDMRTYEQYF.

This rearrangement joins TRBV9 to TRBJ2-5; no DNA is available, so the TRBD1 call from TCRdb remains unchecked. The CDR3 covers 15 residues. Per germline, CDR1 SGDLS and CDR2 YYNGEE. The CDR3 sequence: CASSGHGTARETQYF.

The rearrangement links TRBV12-3 or TRBV12-4 to TRBJ2-2; TCRdb's assignment of TRBD1 cannot be checked, as there is no DNA. This CDR3 contains 15 residues. Here the CDR3 reads CASSMGQGLTGELFF.

The chain uses TRBV6-5 and TRBJ1-2. The CDR3 loop spans 14 amino acids. CDR1 and CDR2 (germline): MNHEY, SVGAGI. The CDR3 protein is CASSYVGGRQGYTF.

The J gene is TRBJ2-1, the V gene TRBV12-3 or TRBV12-4. CDR3 size: 22 residues. The CDR3 sequence is CASSLGAATSAGRLILVNEQFF.

The chain couples TRBV7-2 to TRBJ2-1. The germline V gene encodes CDR1 SGHTA and CDR2 FQGNSA. The CDR3 is 15 residues long. The CDR3 loop reads CASSFDRSSYNEQFF.

The chain carries TRBV7-6 and TRBJ2-3; the TCRdb call, TRBD1, lacks DNA for checking. CDR3 length: 15 amino acids. The germline V gene has CDR1 SGHVS and CDR2 FNYEAQ. The CDR3 region is CASRIQGQSTDTQYF.

The rearrangement links TRBV5-6 to TRBJ2-3; TCRdb returns TRBD2, unconfirmable since there is no DNA. Germline loops: CDR1 SGHDT, CDR2 YYEEEE. This CDR3 comprises 15 residues. This CDR3 reads CASSLRAGVGDTQYF. Complete variable domain (other parts from reference TRBV5-6 and TRBJ2-3): DAGVTQSPTHLIKTRGQQVTLRCSPKSGHDTVSWYQQALGQGPQFIFQYYEEEERQRGNFPDRFSGHQFPNYSSELNVNALLLGDSALYLCASSLRAGVGDTQYFGPGTRLTVL.

The rearrangement uses TRBV19 and TRBJ2-2; with no DNA, the TCRdb D assignment of TRBD1 cannot be verified. Germline V gene sequence: CDR1 LNHDA, CDR2 SQIVND (reference sequence). The CDR3 sequence is 15 residues long. The CDR3 sequence: CASSIHRVPAGELFF. Complete variable domain (other parts from reference TRBV19 and TRBJ2-2): DGGITQSPKYLFRKEGQNVTLSCEQNLNHDAMYWYRQDPGQGLRLIYYSQIVNDFQKGDIAEGYSVSREKKESFPLTVTSAQKNPTAFYLCASSIHRVPAGELFFGEGSRLTVL.

CDR3: CASRKERERELFF. The rearrangement links TRBV6-1 to TRBJ2-2; absent DNA, TCRdb's TRBD2 call cannot be checked. CDR1 is MNHNS and CDR2 is SASEGT in the germline V gene. CDR3 length equals 13 residues.

The rearrangement joins TRBV12-3 or TRBV12-4 to TRBJ2-3; TCRdb gives TRBD1 as the D gene, but with no DNA this cannot be confirmed. The CDR3 spans 15 residues. This chain's CDR3 is CASSPGWGGTDTQYF.

The chain has TRBV6-5 and TRBJ2-5; TCRdb names TRBD1, which stays unverified in the absence of DNA. Germline CDR1 is MNHEY and CDR2 is SVGAGI. The CDR3 runs to 14 residues. CDR3 protein: CASTLRRGTKTQYF.

This CDR3 is CASRLDRASTNEKLFF. The gene calls are TRBV12-2 and TRBJ1-4; TCRdb proposes TRBD1, but this gene call is untestable without DNA. TRBV12-2 counts as a pseudogene. There are 16 residues in the CDR3.

The rearrangement uses TRBV12-3 or TRBV12-4 and TRBJ2-2; as DNA is missing, the TRBD2 call by TCRdb cannot be tested. The CDR3 totals 13 residues. The CDR3 reads CASSPRITGELFF.

J is TRBJ2-7 and V is TRBV5-1; TCRdb reports TRBD2, a call that lacks DNA to check it against. The CDR3 spans 16 residues. Germline V lookup: CDR1 SGHRS, CDR2 YFSETQ. The CDR3 sequence is CASSPNMGGPNYEQYF.

The gene calls are TRBV9 and TRBJ2-5; TCRdb reports TRBD1, a call that lacks DNA to check it against. CDR1 and CDR2 (germline): SGDLS, YYNGEE. The CDR3 loop spans 16 amino acids. This chain's CDR3 is CASNAGGGVVGETQYF.

This rearrangement joins TRBV28 to TRBJ2-5. CDR1 and CDR2 (germline): MDHEN, SYDVKM. The CDR3 is 14 residues long. The CDR3 loop reads CASSKTGIQETQYF.

The chain links TRBV27 to TRBJ2-2; TCRdb indicates TRBD2, and absent DNA this call remains unverified. The CDR3 has 20 amino acids. Germline V CDR1 and CDR2: MNHEY, SMNVEV (reference sequence). CDR3 protein: CASSLYNWVEREGSIGELFF.

The gene calls are TRBV2 and TRBJ2-1; TCRdb indicates TRBD1, and absent DNA this call remains unverified. The germline V gene encodes CDR1 SNHLY and CDR2 FYNNEI. This CDR3 region has 14 residues. CDR3 protein: CASRWTGMMHEQFF.

This sequence joins TRBV11-2 and TRBJ1-2. Germline assignment: CDR1 SGHAT and CDR2 FQNNGV. The CDR3 runs to 17 residues. The chain's CDR3 is CASSDLRGPKSVRGYTF.